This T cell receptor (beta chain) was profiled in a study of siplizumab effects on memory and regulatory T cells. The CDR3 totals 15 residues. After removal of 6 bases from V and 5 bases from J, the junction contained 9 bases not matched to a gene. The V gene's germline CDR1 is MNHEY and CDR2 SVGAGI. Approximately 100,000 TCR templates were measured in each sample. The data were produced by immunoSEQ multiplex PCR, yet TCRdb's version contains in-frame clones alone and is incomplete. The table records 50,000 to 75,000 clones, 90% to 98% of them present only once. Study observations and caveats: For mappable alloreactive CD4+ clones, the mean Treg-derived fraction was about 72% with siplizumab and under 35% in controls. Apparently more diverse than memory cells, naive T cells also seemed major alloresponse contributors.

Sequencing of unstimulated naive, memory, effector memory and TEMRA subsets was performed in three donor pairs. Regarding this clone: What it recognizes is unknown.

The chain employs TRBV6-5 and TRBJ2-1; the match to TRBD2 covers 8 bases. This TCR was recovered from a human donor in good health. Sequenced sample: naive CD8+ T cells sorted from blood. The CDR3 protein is CASSWAGGRDNEQFF. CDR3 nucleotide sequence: TGTGCCAGCAGCTGGGCGGGGGGCCGCGACAATGAGCAGTTCTTC.